One sample yielded the 10 T cell receptor beta chains listed below, sequenced in a study of PD-1 blockade in classical Hodgkin lymphoma (dated by TCRdb to 2020 to 2022). Library prep was done by the immunoSEQ multiplex PCR assay. TCRdb carries this immuneACCESS record with in-frame sequences only. Its versions omit some clonotypes, under half of them owing to an unresolved V gene in the studies checked, with the rest unexplained. The table for this sample lists 25,000 to 30,000 clones; approximately 90% of them were counted only once. The ten largest clonotypes hold 3.5% to 4% of the sample. This sample's time point label indicates: newly diagnosed, previously untreated cHL patient sample. The sample taken for sequencing was peripheral blood mononuclear cells (PBMCs). The receptors here all came from a human donor with classical Hodgkin lymphoma.

The chain links TRBV27 to TRBJ1-5; D unclear. CDR3 length: 16 residues. The germline CDR1 and CDR2 sequences are MNHEY and SMNVEV (reference sequence). Trimming stripped 5 bases from V and 0 bases from J, with 14 bases between. In DNA form, the CDR3 reads TGTGCCAGCAGTCTCTCCGCCCCGTATAGCAATCAGCCCCAGCATTTT. This translates into CASSLSAPYSNQPQHF.

This sequence joins TRBV28 and TRBJ1-2; D is unclear. The CDR3 loop spans 13 amino acids. Trimming shortened V by 6 bases and J by 5 bases, and 13 bases separated the two germline ends. Germline assignment: CDR1 MDHEN and CDR2 SYDVKM. In nucleotides, the CDR3 is TGTGCCAGCAGCCCACCTGAGAGGTATGGCTACACCTTC. Amino acids: CASSPPERYGYTF.

The chain has TRBV4-3 and TRBJ2-7; 7 nucleotides agree with TRBD1. J gave up 0 bases and V 0 bases, and 2 bases lay outside the gene matches. The length of the CDR3 is 15 residues. Germline V gives CDR1 LGHNA, CDR2 YSLEER. CDR3 protein: CASSQEGQRSYEQYF. CDR3 in DNA: TGCGCCAGCAGCCAAGAGGGACAGCGCTCCTACGAGCAGTACTTC.

The chain uses TRBV19 and TRBJ2-3; no clear D. Germline V gene data show CDR1 as LNHDA and CDR2 as SQIVND (reference sequence). The CDR3 is 14 amino acids. V was shortened by 1 base and J by 0 bases, with 5 bases between the two germline ends. CDR3 nucleotide sequence: TGTGCCAGTAGTATAGTAGGGAGCACAGATACGCAGTATTTT. Translation gives CASSIVGSTDTQYF.

V usage is TRBV18 and J usage is TRBJ2-5; TRBD1 matches at 8 bases. In germline, CDR1 is KGHSH, CDR2 LQKENI. This CDR3 is built from 13 residues. V was pared by 3 bases and J by 4 bases, with 1 base of the junction left unmatched. This CDR3 reads CASSPGQGETQYF. The CDR3 DNA sequence: TGTGCCAGCTCACCCGGACAGGGAGAGACCCAGTACTTC.

The rearrangement links TRBV18 to TRBJ2-7, with unresolved D. Looked up from germline, CDR1 is KGHSH and CDR2 is LQKENI. The V and J ends lost 0 bases and 2 bases respectively, with 8 bases between them. The CDR3 is 14 amino acids. Written as DNA, the CDR3 is TGTGCCAGCTCACCACCGGCCAAGACCTACGAGCAGTACTTC. The encoded protein is CASSPPAKTYEQYF.

CDR3: CASSIGSRGEQYF. CDR3 bases: TGTGCCAGCAGTATCGGGAGCAGAGGGGAGCAGTACTTC. The V call is TRBV2, the J call TRBJ2-7; maybe TRBD2 (6 bases). CDR1 SNHLY and CDR2 FYNNEI come from the germline V gene. Trimming pared 5 bases from V and 7 bases from J, leaving 15 bases between. This CDR3 comprises 13 residues.

The chain employs TRBV7-9 and TRBJ1-1; D is perhaps TRBD1 (5 bases). CDR3 length equals 11 residues. Germline lookup yields CDR1 SEHNR and CDR2 FQNEAQ (reference sequence). The germline V and J ends were trimmed by 5 bases and 8 bases, with 9 bases remaining between them. Here the CDR3 DNA reads TGTGCCAGCAGCCAGGGCGGCGAAGCTTTCTTT. Translating gives CASSQGGEAFF.

This sequence joins TRBV18 and TRBJ2-1; 11 bases align to TRBD2. Germline V gene data show CDR1 as KGHSH and CDR2 as LQKENI. The V gene end was trimmed by 4 bases and the J gene end by 6 bases; junction bases not matched to a gene: 5. The CDR3 is 15 amino acids. In DNA form, the CDR3 reads TGTGCCAGCTCACGGGGACTAGCGGAGAGCAATGAGCAGTTCTTC. As protein: CASSRGLAESNEQFF.

CDR3 sequence (DNA): TGTGCCAGCAGTGTTCGACTAGCGGGAGCTTCCGTAGAGACCCAGTACTTC. This encodes CASSVRLAGASVETQYF. This chain connects TRBV6-1 to TRBJ2-5; 12 nucleotides line up with TRBD2. CDR1 MNHNS and CDR2 SASEGT come from the germline V gene. CDR3 length equals 17 residues. Trimming took 4 bases from V and 4 from J; bases not matched to a gene: 10.